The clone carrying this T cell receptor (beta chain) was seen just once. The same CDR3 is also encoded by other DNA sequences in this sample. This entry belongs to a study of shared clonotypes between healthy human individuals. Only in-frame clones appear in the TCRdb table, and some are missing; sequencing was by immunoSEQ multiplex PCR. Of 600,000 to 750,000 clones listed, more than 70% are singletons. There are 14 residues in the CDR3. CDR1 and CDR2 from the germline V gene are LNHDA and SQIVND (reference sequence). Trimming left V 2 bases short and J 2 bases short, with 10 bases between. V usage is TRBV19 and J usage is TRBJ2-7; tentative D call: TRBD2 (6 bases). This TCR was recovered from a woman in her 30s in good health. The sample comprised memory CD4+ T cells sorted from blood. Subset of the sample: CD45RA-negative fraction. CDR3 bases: TGTGCCAGTAGTATACCGGGACTTGCCTACGAGCAGTACTTC. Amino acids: CASSIPGLAYEQYF.